This T cell receptor beta chain was recorded in a study of cytotoxic CD8 clonotypes in ibrutinib-treated CLL. Whole-study context: Productive templates per sample averaged almost 260,000; productive rearrangements, 94,082.

Turning to this clone: Its antigen is not identified.

Germline loops: CDR1 MNHNS, CDR2 SASEGT. Trimming left V 7 bases short and J 1 base short, with 11 bases between. The CDR3 runs 13 residues. General study findings and limits: Sampling times, which were not matched between the groups, differed between sustained-remission patients and progressing patients. Clonality increased at ibrutinib response and stayed stable in sustained remission. At progression, however, it fell back toward baseline.

This table comes from immunoSEQ multiplex PCR, and its TCRdb copy is limited to in-frame clones, with some not included. The sample records approximately 70,000 clones, about 84% being singletons. Material: PBMCs, obtained at disease progression, from a patient treated with ibrutinib. The receptor was derived from a human donor with chronic lymphocytic leukemia. The chain uses TRBV6-1 and TRBJ2-7, with unresolved D. Here the CDR3 reads CASIKLGSYEQYF. In nucleotides, the CDR3 is TGTGCCAGCATTAAATTAGGGTCCTACGAGCAGTACTTC.